These 18 T cell receptor beta chains were all obtained from the same sample, sequenced in a study of blood T cell repertoires in COVID-19. Using immunoSEQ multiplex PCR, the repertoire was profiled, and TCRdb retains in-frame clones only, with some absent. The table records 170,000 or so clones, approximately 79% of them present only once. Sequencing input: peripheral blood. All receptors derive from a woman in her seventies with acute or convalescent COVID-19.

This rearrangement joins TRBV6-5 to TRBJ1-2; no reliable D call. The CDR3 covers 13 residues. Per germline, CDR1 MNHEY and CDR2 SVGAGI. The V end lost 2 bases, the J end lost 2 bases, and 6 bases lay between the germline ends. The CDR3 coding sequence is TGTGCCAGCAGTTACGACTCAAACTATGGCTACACCTTC. This encodes CASSYDSNYGYTF.

The chain recombines TRBV7-9 with TRBJ2-5; 14 positions agree with TRBD2. The germline CDR1 and CDR2 sequences are SEHNR and FQNEAQ (reference sequence). Trimming removed 4 bases from V and 5 bases from J; junction bases left unmatched: 15. The CDR3 is 19 residues long. The CDR3 region is CASSSRGLAGAVGRETQYF. In DNA form, the CDR3 reads TGTGCCAGCAGCTCTCGGGGACTAGCGGGAGCTGTGGGTCGGGAGACCCAGTACTTC.

The rearrangement uses TRBV29-1 and TRBJ1-1; D not certain. This CDR3 comprises 12 residues. Trimming shortened V by 4 bases and J by 1 base, and 7 bases separated the two germline ends. Germline V CDR1 and CDR2: SQVTM, ANQGSEA. CDR3 coding DNA: TGCAGCGTTGGTGGAGGGAACACTGAAGCTTTCTTT. This codes for CSVGGGNTEAFF.

V usage is TRBV19 and J usage is TRBJ2-7; weak D call: TRBD2 (5 bases). Trimming left V 3 bases short and J 0 bases short, with 21 bases between. The V gene's germline CDR1 is LNHDA and CDR2 SQIVND (reference sequence). The CDR3 extends over 18 amino acids. CDR3 DNA: TGTGCCAGTAGTATGCAGGACTTAACTTCGCCTGGCTCCTACGAGCAGTACTTC. It codes for CASSMQDLTSPGSYEQYF.

The gene calls are TRBV19 and TRBJ2-3; TRBD1 is a possible D gene (6 bases). Trimming stripped 1 base from V and 4 bases from J, with 9 bases between. The CDR3 length is 14 residues. Germline V gives CDR1 LNHDA, CDR2 SQIVND (reference sequence). CDR3 DNA sequence: TGTGCCAGTAGTATAGGGAAGGGGGCAGATACGCAGTATTTT. It yields the protein CASSIGKGADTQYF.

The chain couples TRBV6-6 to TRBJ1-4; 7 bases match TRBD1. This CDR3 has 15 amino acids. Germline V gene data show CDR1 as MNHNY and CDR2 as SVGAGI (reference sequence). Trimming at V came to 5 bases and at J to 6 bases, leaving 9 bases not matched to a gene. The chain's CDR3 is CASSKNRGEDEKLFF. CDR3 nucleotides: TGTGCCAGCAGTAAAAACAGGGGTGAGGATGAAAAACTGTTTTTT.

V is TRBV28 and J is TRBJ1-1; D is perhaps TRBD1 (5 bases). CDR1 and CDR2 (germline): MDHEN, SYDVKM. The CDR3 is 13 residues long. V lost 0 bases to trimming and J lost 5 bases, with 7 bases between them. The CDR3 spells CASSLWGGTEAFF. In DNA form, the CDR3 reads TGTGCCAGCAGTTTATGGGGGGGAACTGAAGCTTTCTTT. The full variable domain, its missing parts supplied by reference TRBV28 and TRBJ1-1, is DVKVTQSSRYLVKRTGEKVFLECVQDMDHENMFWYRQDPGLGLRLIYFSYDVKMKEKGDIPEGYSVSREKKERFSLILESASTNQTSMYLCASSLWGGTEAFFGQGTRLTVV.

This clone was picked up many times. The chain joins TRBV23-1 to TRBJ2-2, with 12 bases matching TRBD1. TRBV23-1 qualifies as an ORF whose function is uncertain. Losses at the gene ends were 4 bases for V and 2 bases for J; bases not matched to a gene: 8. CDR3 length: 18 residues. The chain's CDR3 is CASSLCGTGGNNTGELFF. CDR3 in DNA: TGCGCCAGCAGTCTTTGTGGGACAGGGGGCAATAACACCGGGGAGCTGTTTTTT.

The chain couples TRBV7-9 to TRBJ2-3; 7 bases are shared with TRBD2. CDR1 is SEHNR and CDR2 is FQNEAQ in the germline V gene (reference sequence). Trimming took 4 bases from V and 2 from J; bases not matched to a gene: 3. The CDR3 is 14 amino acids. DNA of the CDR3: TGTGCCAGCAGCTACGGACTAGTCACAGATACGCAGTATTTT. This codes for CASSYGLVTDTQYF.

The CDR3 is CATSTPGLAGYNEQFF. In DNA, the CDR3 is TGTGCCACCAGCACCCCGGGACTAGCGGGATACAATGAGCAGTTCTTC. The chain employs TRBV24-1 and TRBJ2-1, with TRBD2 matching 13 bases. There are 16 residues in the CDR3. The V and J ends lost 7 bases and 4 bases, in that order; junction bases with no gene match: 6. The germline CDR1 and CDR2 sequences are KGHDR and SFDVKD.

This clone was picked up one time. The chain combines TRBV7-8 with TRBJ2-5; 12 bases fit TRBD2. The germline gives CDR1 SGHVS, CDR2 FQNEAQ. CDR3 length: 19 residues. V lost 1 base and J lost 4; bases outside the gene matches: 13. CDR3 nucleotide sequence: TGTGCCAGCAGCTTAGGGCTAGCGGGAGGGTTTGGTTCCACAGAGACCCAGTACTTC. Protein: CASSLGLAGGFGSTETQYF.

The rearrangement links TRBV2 to TRBJ1-5, with D possibly matching TRBD1 (6 bases). V dropped 4 bases and J dropped 3 bases, with 10 bases sitting between them. The CDR3 covers 14 residues. CDR1 is SNHLY and CDR2 is FYNNEI in the germline V gene. This chain's CDR3 is CASSGPGANQPQHF. The DNA for the CDR3 is TGTGCCAGCAGTGGGCCAGGGGCCAATCAGCCCCAGCATTTT.

The chain links TRBV19 to TRBJ2-5, with D possibly TRBD2 on 6 matching bases. Germline-derived CDR1 and CDR2 are LNHDA and SQIVND (reference sequence). This CDR3 comprises 15 residues. Trimming took 4 bases from V and 5 from J, leaving 17 bases between them. The CDR3 loop reads CASSRSGLAIETQYF. In DNA, the CDR3 is TGTGCCAGTAGTAGGTCCGGGCTAGCGATCGAGACCCAGTACTTC.

CDR3: CSVKFSVGELFF. The DNA of the CDR3 is TGCAGCGTTAAATTTTCCGTGGGGGAGCTGTTTTTT. This chain links TRBV29-1 with TRBJ2-2; D unclear. Germline V gene sequence: CDR1 SQVTM, CDR2 ANQGSEA. V lost 5 bases to trimming and J lost 8 bases, with 12 bases between them. This CDR3 has 12 residues.

This chain connects TRBV29-1 to TRBJ2-4; weak D call: TRBD2 (6 bases). The CDR3 loop spans 16 amino acids. V shed 0 bases and J shed 3 bases, with 15 bases lying between them. CDR1 and CDR2 from the germline V gene are SQVTM and ANQGSEA. The CDR3 DNA reads as TGCAGCGTTGAAGATCTCCGGGAGCGGAGCAAAAACATTCAGTACTTC. Protein sequence: CSVEDLRERSKNIQYF.

The gene calls are TRBV7-9 and TRBJ1-1; 9 bases are a match to TRBD1. Germline trimming cut 5 bases from V and 11 bases from J; bases unmatched to any gene: 6. The CDR3 loop spans 12 amino acids. Germline V gene sequence: CDR1 SEHNR, CDR2 FQNEAQ (reference sequence). CDR3 DNA sequence: TGTGCCAGCAGCCCGCCGGGACAGGGCGCTTTCTTT. It encodes CASSPPGQGAFF.

In this sample, this clone turned up a few times. V and J are TRBV29-1 and TRBJ2-7, with 12 bases matching TRBD2. This CDR3 comprises 14 residues. Germline trimming cut 6 bases from V and 0 bases from J; bases unmatched to any gene: 3. Germline lookup yields CDR1 SQVTM and CDR2 ANQGSEA. CDR3 in amino acids: CSVTTSGSSYEQYF. The CDR3 coding sequence is TGCAGCGTGACGACTAGCGGGAGCTCCTACGAGCAGTACTTC.

This clone was counted a single time. The chain recombines TRBV4-1 with TRBJ1-2; the match to TRBD1 covers 7 bases. Germline CDR1 MGHRA, CDR2 YSYEKL. The CDR3 has 16 amino acids. The V segment lost 4 bases and the J segment 0 bases; nucleotides outside the gene matches: 8. CDR3 in DNA: TGCGCCAGCAGCCGGACTGGACAGGCGACTAACTATGGCTACACCTTC. Translation: CASSRTGQATNYGYTF.